This TCR beta chain was recovered during a study of T cells expressing NK-cell markers. Across the study: It was from sorted CD3+CD56+NKG2C+, CD3+CD56+NKG2C- and CD3+CD56-NKG2C+ T cells that TCR beta repertoires came. Study-level points and caveats: Of CD8+ T cells, roughly 1.0-8% belonged to dominant NKG2C+ clonotypes in 5 to 7 donors. Researchers report these clonotypes also headed the CD3+CD56-NKG2C+ fraction in a handful of donors.

For this clonotype: The target antigen is unknown.

This CDR3 has 15 residues. With the 5' RACE reads reprocessed, TCRdb shows one record per CDR3 protein and no DNA. This sample's clone table lists about 440,000 distinct CDR3 sequences. The clonotype was recovered from a woman aged 18-70 years in good health. Sequenced input: blood T cells: a sorted CD56 or NKG2C T cell subset, CD4+ or CD8+ T cells, or bulk PBMC T cells (not recorded which). The chain uses TRBV12-3 or TRBV12-4 and TRBJ2-1; TCRdb lists TRBD2, though no DNA is available to test this call. This CDR3 is CASSKLAGGYNEQFF.